This T cell receptor beta chain was documented in a study of spatial heterogeneity in lung cancer. Study summary: At a median of around two years after resection, follow-up PBMC samples were sequenced when available. Study results and caveats: Blood carried ubiquitous expanded tumor TCRs more at resection than follow-up.

Trimming left V 4 bases short and J 3 bases short, with 6 bases between. CDR3 length: 12 amino acids. CDR1 and CDR2 from the germline V gene are SGHAT and FQNNGV. Every TCR cDNA molecule carried a tag that served as a unique molecular identifier. Via MiXCR, TCRdb re-called the 5' RACE reads, giving one row per CDR3 protein. The profile shows 40,000 to 45,000 distinct CDR3 sequences, about 23% of them singletons. As to time point: blood at routine non-recurrence follow-up after resection. Researchers sequenced whole RNA taken from tumor, nontumor lung or frozen PBMC without sorting. This clonotype was recorded at least ten times. The antigen is unknown.

The chain uses TRBV11-2 and TRBJ2-5; D not certain. Specimen: PBMCs, collected at follow-up. This sequence was found in a female donor with early-stage non-small cell lung cancer. CDR3 residues: CASSSREETQYF. For the CDR3, the DNA is TGTGCCAGCAGCTCCCGAGAAGAGACCCAGTACTTC.